The T cell receptor (delta chain) described here comes from a study of gamma-delta chains in newborns, infants, children. Turning to the study itself: Microbial exposure reportedly drives polyclonal innate γδ T cell expansion after birth.

TCRdb fed the reads into CATT to redo clone calling. The table has about 15,000 delta-chain clones, around 7% seen once; the top ten hold 20% to 25%. Sequenced input: blood. This TCR was recovered from a child who was a newborn, infant or young child, either healthy, febrile or measles-vaccinated (not recorded which).

CDR3 nucleotide sequence: TGTGCCTGTGACACCGGAAACTGGGGGATAGAGACCTGGGACACCCGACAGATGTTTTTC. This translates into CACDTGNWGIETWDTRQMFF. J is TRDJ3 and V is TRDV2, with 11 bases aligning to TRDD3. Germline V CDR1 and CDR2: GEAIGNYY, EKD. After removal of 0 bases from V and 2 bases from J, the junction contained 8 bases not matched to a gene. The CDR3 spans 20 residues.